This T cell receptor (beta chain) was recorded in a study of beta chain features in type 1 diabetes. General study findings and limits: Within each of all four CD4+ subsets, Type 1 diabetes patients had TCRB CDR3s that were moderately but significantly shorter. Sampled from patients, naive, central memory and Treg TCRB repertoires appeared more similar than those sampled from healthy donors. Still unanswered here is whether HLA type influences TCRB rearrangement.

Expressed TCRB transcripts were sequenced because the isolated RNA had all been reverse transcribed beforehand. The table came from immunoSEQ multiplex PCR; TCRdb's copy has only in-frame clones and leaves some out. Of around 110,000 clones listed, approximately 16% are singletons. This clone was picked up a small number of times. Antigen unknown. The V gene lost 0 bases and the J gene lost 2 bases, with 8 bases spanning the gap. CDR3 size: 15 residues. Germline CDR1 reads SGDLS; CDR2 reads YYNGEE. Purities over 98% were achieved in all sorted populations. The chain uses TRBV9 and TRBJ2-2, with D perhaps matching TRBD2 (6 bases). The sequenced sample was central memory CD4+ T cells from blood. The TCR originated in a man younger than 40 with type 1 diabetes. The CDR3 DNA follows: TGTGCCAGCAGCGTAGGGACTACAAACACCGGGGAGCTGTTTTTT. Protein product: CASSVGTTNTGELFF.